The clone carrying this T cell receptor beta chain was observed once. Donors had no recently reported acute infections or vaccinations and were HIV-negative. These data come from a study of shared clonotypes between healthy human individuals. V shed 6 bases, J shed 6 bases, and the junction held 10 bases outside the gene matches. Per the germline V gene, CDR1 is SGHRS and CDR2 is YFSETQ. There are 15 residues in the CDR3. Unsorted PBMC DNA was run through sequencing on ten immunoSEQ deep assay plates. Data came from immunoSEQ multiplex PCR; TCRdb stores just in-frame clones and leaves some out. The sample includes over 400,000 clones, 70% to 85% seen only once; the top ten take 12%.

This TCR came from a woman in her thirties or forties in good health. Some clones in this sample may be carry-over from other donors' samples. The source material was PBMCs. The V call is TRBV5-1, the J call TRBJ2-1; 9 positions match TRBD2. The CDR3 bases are TGCGCCAGCATCTCGGGGGCGGGAGGGCCCAATGAGCAGTTCTTC. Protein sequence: CASISGAGGPNEQFF.